These T cell receptor beta chains were read from a single sample in a study of identical twins. In TCRdb, the 5' RACE reads were re-called with MiXCR into one record per CDR3 protein. The table has some 660,000 distinct CDR3 sequences, 8% to 9% seen once. The data also belong to a second study, concerning yellow fever vaccine responses in identical twins.

Sequencing used PBMCs. The receptors were gathered from a woman between 18 and 29 years old in good health. Both conserved end residues are part of each CDR3. D genes are given only for firm matches. Part of the rows lack a size; the others show once, few, many or a class for expanded clones.

D gene	clone size	V gene	J gene	CDR3 DNA	CDR3 protein
.	many	TRBV4-2	TRBJ1-6	TGTGCCAGCAGCCAAGATATCACAGATCCACCCCTCCACTTT	CASSQDITDPPLHF
.	many	TRBV7-9	TRBJ2-7	TGTGCCAGCACCCATTTGTATGGCGAGCAGTACTTC	CASTHLYGEQYF
.	many	TRBV20-1	TRBJ2-2	TGCAGTGCTAGAGACTGGACTGTTTCCACCGGGGAGCTGTTTTTT	CSARDWTVSTGELFF
TRBD1	.	TRBV30	TRBJ1-2	TGTGCCTGGAGTGAGACAGGGATCAATGGCTACACCTTC	CAWSETGINGYTF
.	.	TRBV3-1	TRBJ1-5	TGTGCCAGCAGCCACTCCTCGGCAGGGAGGAGCAATCAGCCCCAGCATTTT	CASSHSSAGRSNQPQHF
TRBD1	.	TRBV29-1	TRBJ2-5	TGCAGCGCAACAGGGGGCTATAGAGAGACCCAGTACTTC	CSATGGYRETQYF
.	.	TRBV25-1	TRBJ2-3	TGTGCCAGCAGTGCGATCGCTCTACAGGGCCGTTCGGTCACAGATACGCAGTATTTT	CASSAIALQGRSVTDTQYF
.	.	TRBV29-1	TRBJ2-7	TGCAGCGTTGTTAAGGGGGGATACGAGCAGTACTTC	CSVVKGGYEQYF
.	few	TRBV5-5	TRBJ1-6	TGTGCCAGCAGCTTTGATCCGCAGGGCAATTCACCCCTCCACTTT	CASSFDPQGNSPLHF
TRBD2	many	TRBV7-3	TRBJ2-1	TGTGCCAGCACCCGGGGGGGGGATTACAATGAGCAGTTCTTC	CASTRGGDYNEQFF
TRBD2	few	TRBV5-1	TRBJ2-7	TGCGCCAGCAATTCAGCGGGACGGCCCTACGAGCAGTACTTC	CASNSAGRPYEQYF
TRBD1	few	TRBV7-2	TRBJ1-1	TGTGCCAGCAGCTTAGGGGACAGGGTATCTGAAGCTTTCTTT	CASSLGDRVSEAFF
.	few	TRBV20-1	TRBJ2-7	TGCAGTGCTAGAGACGGGGGACCCTACGAGCAGTACTTC	CSARDGGPYEQYF
TRBD1	.	TRBV7-9	TRBJ1-6	TGTGCCAGCAGCGCTGAGACAGGGCGGGATTCACCCCTCCACTTT	CASSAETGRDSPLHF
.	few	TRBV25-1	TRBJ2-1	TGTGCCAGCAGTGCCCAGGGGGGACTAGCCTACAATGAGCAGTTCTTC	CASSAQGGLAYNEQFF
TRBD1	many	TRBV5-5	TRBJ1-5	TGTGCCAGCACCCTTGGACAGGGGTACAATCAGCCCCAGCATTTT	CASTLGQGYNQPQHF
TRBD1	once	TRBV20-1	TRBJ2-7	TGCAGTGCTAGAGCGTCGGGACAGGGAAGAGGGTACGAGCTGTACTTC	CSARASGQGRGYELYF
.	.	TRBV18	TRBJ2-4	TGTGCCAGCTCACCACAGACAGGTAGAGCCAAAAACATTCAGTACTTC	CASSPQTGRAKNIQYF
TRBD1	few	TRBV5-1	TRBJ1-4	TGCGCCAGCAGCTTGACAGGGGAGGTTTATAATGAAAAACTGTTTTTT	CASSLTGEVYNEKLFF
TRBD1	few	TRBV6-2/TRBV6-3	TRBJ2-3	TGTGCCAGCAGTTTATGGGGACAGGATTCATTCACAGATACGCAGTATTTT	CASSLWGQDSFTDTQYF
.	.	TRBV20-1	TRBJ1-2	TGCAGTGGGGTGGGCTTAAACTATGGCTACACCTTC	CSGVGLNYGYTF
.	few	TRBV5-1	TRBJ2-3	TGCGCCAGCAGCTTGGCGGCTGGGACCCTCACAGATACGCAGTATTTT	CASSLAAGTLTDTQYF
TRBD1	.	TRBV20-1	TRBJ2-3	TGCAGTGGGGACAGGGGAAGCACAGATACGCAGTATTTT	CSGDRGSTDTQYF
TRBD2	many	TRBV6-5	TRBJ2-7	TGTGCCAGCAGTTACTCCACTAGCGGGGGGCCTTCCTACGAGCAGTACTTC	CASSYSTSGGPSYEQYF
.	.	TRBV28	TRBJ1-5	TGTGCCAGCAGCCGACCTGAGGGCAATCAGCCCCAGCATTTT	CASSRPEGNQPQHF
TRBD2	few	TRBV2	TRBJ2-3	TGTGCCAGAGGCCCCGCGGGGGAGCAGTATTTT	CARGPAGEQYF
TRBD2	.	TRBV28	TRBJ2-1	TGTGCCAGCGGCCGCGGGGGGTCCTACAATGAGCAGTTCTTC	CASGRGGSYNEQFF
TRBD1	.	TRBV5-1	TRBJ1-2	TGCACCAGCAGCTCGACAGGGAACTATGGCTACACCTTC	CTSSSTGNYGYTF
.	many	TRBV12-3/TRBV12-4	TRBJ2-2	TGTGCCAGCAGTTTTTCACCCGGGGAGCTGTTTTTT	CASSFSPGELFF
TRBD2	few	TRBV12-3/TRBV12-4	TRBJ2-7	TGTGCCAGCAGTCCACGGGGACTAGCGGTTAAGGACGAGCAGTACTTC	CASSPRGLAVKDEQYF
.	many	TRBV20-1	TRBJ1-6	TGCAGTGCTTCGCCTCGGACAGCTTATAATTCACCCCTCCACTTT	CSASPRTAYNSPLHF
.	.	TRBV6-5	TRBJ2-1	TGTGCCAGCAGCAAGGGGGGGAATCAGCAGTTCTTC	CASSKGGNQQFF